The source of this T cell receptor beta chain is a study of T cells in localized non-small cell lung cancer. The method was immunoSEQ multiplex PCR; TCRdb's version includes in-frame clones alone and lacks a portion of them. The data contain some 11,000 clones, approximately 90% of them singletons. This clone was detected a few times. Its matching antigen is unknown. The study's findings and limits: A median of about 60 of the top 100 tumor clones appeared in adjacent lung, which was paired and uninvolved.

This receptor was obtained from a male donor older than 55 with stage III lung adenocarcinoma. This sample comprised peripheral blood, obtained before any cancer treatment.

The CDR3 spells CASRPAPSGPVGGEQFF. CDR3 DNA: TGTGCCAGCAGGCCAGCCCCTAGCGGACCAGTGGGGGGTGAGCAGTTCTTC. The chain carries TRBV27 and TRBJ2-1; 7 bases line up with TRBD2. The germline gives CDR1 MNHEY, CDR2 SMNVEV (reference sequence). Trimming removed 6 bases from V and 9 bases from J; junction bases left unmatched: 20. This CDR3 contains 17 residues.